This T cell receptor beta chain was sequenced during a study of blood T cell repertoires in COVID-19. Whole-study context: From T cells, B-cell-depleted T cells, or PBMCs came the material, which was cDNA or gDNA.

Using immunoSEQ multiplex PCR, the repertoire was profiled, and TCRdb retains in-frame clones only, with some absent. The sample records 200,000 to 250,000 clones, less than 85% being singletons. V lost 10 bases, J lost 6 bases, and 13 bases lay in between. Germline V gene sequence: CDR1 SNHLY, CDR2 FYNNEI. CDR3 length: 12 amino acids. Symptom resolution, clearance, or two negative PCRs marked the recovered donors of Cohort 3. The receptor's source is a man aged 60 to 69 who had recovered from COVID-19. This chain joins TRBV2 and TRBJ1-5, with D tentatively TRBD1 (6 bases). The sequenced sample consisted of PBMCs or T cells enriched from blood (not recorded which). The CDR3 nucleotides are TGTGCCACTTCACAGGGACCTCAGCCCCAGCATTTT. Translated: CATSQGPQPQHF.